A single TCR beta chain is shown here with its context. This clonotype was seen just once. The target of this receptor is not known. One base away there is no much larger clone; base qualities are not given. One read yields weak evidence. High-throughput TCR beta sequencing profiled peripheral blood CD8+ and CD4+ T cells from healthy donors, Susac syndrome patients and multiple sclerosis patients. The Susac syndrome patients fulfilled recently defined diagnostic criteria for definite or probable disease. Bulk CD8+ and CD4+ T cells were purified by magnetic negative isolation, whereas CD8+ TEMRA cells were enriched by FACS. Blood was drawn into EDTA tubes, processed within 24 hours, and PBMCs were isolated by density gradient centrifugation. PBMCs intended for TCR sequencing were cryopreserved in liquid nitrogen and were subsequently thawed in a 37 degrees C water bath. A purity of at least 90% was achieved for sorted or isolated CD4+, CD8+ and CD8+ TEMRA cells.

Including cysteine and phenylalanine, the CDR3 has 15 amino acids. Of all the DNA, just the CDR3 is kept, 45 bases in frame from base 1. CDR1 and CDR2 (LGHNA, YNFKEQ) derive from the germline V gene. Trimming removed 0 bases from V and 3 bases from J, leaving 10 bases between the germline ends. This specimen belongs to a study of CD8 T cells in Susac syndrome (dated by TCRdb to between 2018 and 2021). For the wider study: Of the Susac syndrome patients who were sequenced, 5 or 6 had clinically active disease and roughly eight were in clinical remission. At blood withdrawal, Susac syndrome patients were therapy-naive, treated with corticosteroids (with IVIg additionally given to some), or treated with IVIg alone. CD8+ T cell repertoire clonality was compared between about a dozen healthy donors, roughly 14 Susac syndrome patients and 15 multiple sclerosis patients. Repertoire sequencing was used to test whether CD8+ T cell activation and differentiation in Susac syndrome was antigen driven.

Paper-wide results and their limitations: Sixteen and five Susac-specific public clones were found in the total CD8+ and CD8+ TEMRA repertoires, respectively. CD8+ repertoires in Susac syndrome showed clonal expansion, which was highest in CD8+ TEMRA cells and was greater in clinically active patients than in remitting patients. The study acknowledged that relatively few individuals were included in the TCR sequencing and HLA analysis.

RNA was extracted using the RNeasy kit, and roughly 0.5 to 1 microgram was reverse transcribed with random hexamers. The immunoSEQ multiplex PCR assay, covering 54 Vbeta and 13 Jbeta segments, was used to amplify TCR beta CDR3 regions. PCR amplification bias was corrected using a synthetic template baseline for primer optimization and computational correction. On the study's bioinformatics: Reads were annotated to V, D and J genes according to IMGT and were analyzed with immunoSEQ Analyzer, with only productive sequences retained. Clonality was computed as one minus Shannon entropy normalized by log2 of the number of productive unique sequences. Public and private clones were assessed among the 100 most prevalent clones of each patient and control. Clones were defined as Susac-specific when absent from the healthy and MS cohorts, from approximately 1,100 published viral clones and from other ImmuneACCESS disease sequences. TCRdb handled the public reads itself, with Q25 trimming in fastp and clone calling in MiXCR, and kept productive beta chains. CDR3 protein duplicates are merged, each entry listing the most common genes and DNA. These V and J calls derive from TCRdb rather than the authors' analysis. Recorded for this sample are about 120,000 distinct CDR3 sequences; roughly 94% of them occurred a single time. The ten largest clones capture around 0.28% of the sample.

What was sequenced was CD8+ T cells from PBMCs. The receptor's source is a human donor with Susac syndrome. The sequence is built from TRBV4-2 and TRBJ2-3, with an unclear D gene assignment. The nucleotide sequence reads TGTGCCAGCAGCCAAGAGGTGGTTCCTACAGATACGCAGTATTTT. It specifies CASSQEVVPTDTQYF.